The 29 T cell receptor beta chains below were found in one sample sequenced in a study of blood T cell repertoires in COVID-19. Data came from immunoSEQ multiplex PCR; TCRdb stores just in-frame clones and leaves some out. The sample has about 100,000 clones, around nine tenths seen once. The specimen sequenced was peripheral blood. These receptors were taken from a human donor in a cohort sampled during active COVID-19.

The chain combines TRBV12-3 or TRBV12-4 with TRBJ1-3; 7 bases line up with TRBD1. The CDR3 runs 13 residues. Trimming took 6 bases from V and 4 from J; bases not matched to a gene: 3. CDR3 nucleotides: TGTGCCAGCAGACAGGGGCGAGGAAACACCATATATTTT. Its protein is CASRQGRGNTIYF.

V usage is TRBV27 and J usage is TRBJ2-1, with a weak D call TRBD1 (6 bases). The CDR3 runs to 14 residues. Trimming stripped 3 bases from V and 9 bases from J, with 15 bases between. Germline V gene lookup returns CDR1 MNHEY and CDR2 SMNVEV (reference sequence). Written as DNA, the CDR3 is TGTGCCAGCAGTTTTCGGACAGAAGTGGGTGAGCAGTTCTTC. Protein product: CASSFRTEVGEQFF.

The chain carries TRBV4-3 and TRBJ2-3; 8 nucleotides match TRBD2. Looked up from germline, CDR1 is LGHNA and CDR2 is YSLEER. The CDR3 is made up of 16 amino acids. V shed 1 base and J 4 bases; nucleotides not matched to a gene: 7. The CDR3 bases are TGCGCCAGCAGCCAAGGGACGGGGGGGGGCGCAGATACGCAGTATTTT. Translation: CASSQGTGGGADTQYF.

The chain couples TRBV13 to TRBJ1-5; D perhaps matches TRBD1 (5 bases). V lost 5 bases to trimming and J lost 7 bases, with 12 bases between them. The germline V gene has CDR1 PRHDT and CDR2 FYEKMQ (reference sequence). The CDR3 sequence is 13 residues long. Here the CDR3 DNA reads TGTGCCAGCAGCCTCGGGGGTGCGCAGCCCCAGCATTTT. This translates into CASSLGGAQPQHF.

This chain links TRBV7-2 with TRBJ2-6; D is perhaps TRBD1 (7 bases). There are 15 residues in the CDR3. CDR1 SGHTA and CDR2 FQGNSA come from the germline V gene. V was pared by 5 bases and J by 3 bases, with 11 bases between. In DNA form, the CDR3 reads TGTGCCAGCAGCCTGCAGGGGGGTGGGGCCAACGTCCTGACTTTC. Protein product: CASSLQGGGANVLTF. Supplemented by reference TRBV7-2 and TRBJ2-6, the full variable domain reads GAGVSQSPSNKVTEKGKDVELRCDPISGHTALYWYRQSLGQGLEFLIYFQGNSAPDKSGLPSDRFSAERTGGSVSTLTIQRTQQEDSAVYLCASSLQGGGANVLTFGAGSRLTVL.

This clone was seen a handful of times. This chain uses TRBV7-8 with TRBJ1-3; D may be TRBD1 (5 bases). Germline lookup yields CDR1 SGHVS and CDR2 FQNEAQ. Trimming cost V 1 base and J 4 bases, with 8 bases left between them. The CDR3 consists of 14 residues. CDR3 nucleotide sequence: TGTGCCAGCAGCTTAGGGACAACCGGAAACACCATATATTTT. The encoded protein is CASSLGTTGNTIYF.

CDR3 in DNA: TGCAGTGCTAGTCCCCACCAGGGGGCAAGTCAGCCCCAGCATTTT. Amino acids: CSASPHQGASQPQHF. V and J are TRBV20-1 and TRBJ1-5; 8 bases are a match to TRBD1. The V and J ends lost 3 bases and 6 bases, in that order; junction bases with no gene match: 10. The germline V gene has CDR1 DFQATT and CDR2 SNEGSKA (reference sequence). CDR3 length: 15 residues.

This clone was seen a handful of times. The chain carries TRBV28 and TRBJ1-1; D gene ambiguous. Germline V gene data show CDR1 as MDHEN and CDR2 as SYDVKM. V was pared by 0 bases and J by 4 bases, with 15 bases between. This CDR3 is 16 amino acids long. This chain's CDR3 is CASSLWRWRNATEAFF. The DNA of the CDR3 is TGTGCCAGCAGTTTATGGAGGTGGCGCAATGCCACTGAAGCTTTCTTT.

The chain links TRBV25-1 to TRBJ2-1; the D gene is possibly TRBD2 (5 bases). Germline V CDR1 and CDR2: MGHDK, SYGVNS. Trimming took off 5 bases at V and 7 bases at J, with 9 bases between the two ends. The CDR3 has 12 residues. The CDR3 DNA reads TGTGCCAGCAGTAACGTAGCGAATGAGCAGTTCTTC. This encodes CASSNVANEQFF. The variable domain in full, with the rest retrieved from reference TRBV25-1 and TRBJ2-1, is EADIYQTPRYLVIGTGKKITLECSQTMGHDKMYWYQQDPGMELHLIHYSYGVNSTEKGDLSSESTVSRIRTEHFPLTLESARPSHTSQYLCASSNVANEQFFGPGTRLTVL.

The chain combines TRBV5-1 with TRBJ1-1; no firm D call. CDR3 length: 15 amino acids. Germline CDR1 is SGHRS and CDR2 is YFSETQ. V was trimmed by 0 bases and J by 2 bases, leaving 11 bases between them. This CDR3 reads CASSLAVGSNTEAFF. CDR3 coding DNA: TGCGCCAGCAGCTTGGCCGTGGGCAGCAACACTGAAGCTTTCTTT. Based on the CDR3 plus reference TRBV5-1 and TRBJ1-1, the full variable domain is KAGVTQTPRYLIKTRGQQVTLSCSPISGHRSVSWYQQTPGQGLQFLFEYFSETQRNKGNFPGRFSGRQFSNSRSEMNVSTLELGDSALYLCASSLAVGSNTEAFFGQGTRLTVV.

The chain links TRBV27 to TRBJ2-7, with D unresolved. The V and J ends lost 5 bases and 7 bases respectively, with 21 bases between them. The CDR3 covers 15 residues. The germline V gene has CDR1 MNHEY and CDR2 SMNVEV (reference sequence). The CDR3 sequence: CASSPLLYSSSEQYF. CDR3 nucleotides: TGTGCCAGCAGTCCCCTGCTATACTCTTCGAGTGAGCAGTACTTC.

The rearrangement links TRBV4-3 to TRBJ1-1; D ambiguous. CDR3 length equals 14 residues. Germline CDR1 LGHNA, CDR2 YSLEER. The V end lost 0 bases, the J end lost 4 bases, and 9 bases lay between the germline ends. The CDR3 nucleotides read TGCGCCAGCAGCCAAGATCTTGCGATCACTGAAGCTTTCTTT. This codes for CASSQDLAITEAFF.

J is TRBJ1-4 and V is TRBV15; D might be TRBD1 (5 bases). This CDR3 has 15 residues. The V gene lost 3 bases and the J gene lost 6 bases, with 14 bases spanning the gap. Germline V gene lookup returns CDR1 LNHNV and CDR2 YYDKDF (reference sequence). CDR3 loop: CATSSIRRGDEKLFF. In DNA, the CDR3 is TGTGCCACCAGCAGCATCCGGAGGGGCGATGAAAAACTGTTTTTT.

The CDR3 here is CASSFMVLGTSANTGELFF. The CDR3 region has the DNA TGTGCCAGCAGCTTTATGGTCTTAGGGACTAGCGCGAACACCGGGGAGCTGTTTTTT. This chain links TRBV13 with TRBJ2-2, with TRBD2 matching 10 bases. The CDR3 spans 19 residues. J lost 0 bases, V lost 3 bases, and 10 bases had no gene match. Per germline, CDR1 PRHDT and CDR2 FYEKMQ (reference sequence).

The chain carries TRBV20-1 and TRBJ1-2, with TRBD1 matching 10 bases. The CDR3 runs to 11 residues. After removal of 6 bases from V and 6 bases from J, the junction contained 1 base not matched to a gene. Germline CDR1 and CDR2: DFQATT and SNEGSKA (reference sequence). In DNA, the CDR3 is TGCAGTGCCGGGACAGGGGATGGCTACACCTTC. It codes for CSAGTGDGYTF.

The rearrangement joins TRBV28 to TRBJ2-1; 7 bases fit TRBD2. Germline V gives CDR1 MDHEN, CDR2 SYDVKM. The length of the CDR3 is 16 residues. The ends lost 6 bases at V and 2 bases at J; junction bases unmatched: 10. CDR3 bases: TGTGCCAGCAGAGACCCCGGGAGGCCTACCTACAATGAGCAGTTCTTC. Its protein is CASRDPGRPTYNEQFF.

V and J are TRBV11-2 and TRBJ1-6; D is unresolved. CDR1 and CDR2 (germline): SGHAT, FQNNGV. CDR3 size: 15 residues. V was clipped by 4 bases and J by 5 bases, with 12 bases between them. The CDR3: CASSSGRRNNSPLHF. Here the CDR3 DNA reads TGTGCCAGCAGCTCTGGACGGAGGAATAATTCACCCCTCCACTTT.

The J gene is TRBJ2-6, the V gene TRBV9, with D possibly being TRBD2 (5 bases). The ends were cut back, 0 bases at V and 4 bases at J, with 8 bases in the middle. The length of the CDR3 is 15 residues. Germline V gene sequence: CDR1 SGDLS, CDR2 YYNGEE. In nucleotides, the CDR3 is TGTGCCAGCAGCGTAGCGGGGTGGGGGGCCAACGTCCTGACTTTC. Its translation is CASSVAGWGANVLTF.

The chain recombines TRBV27 with TRBJ2-1; no definite D call. Between the trimmed V and J ends, which lost 3 bases and 8 bases, there was a span of 14 bases. Looked up from germline, CDR1 is MNHEY and CDR2 is SMNVEV (reference sequence). This CDR3 spans 14 amino acids. CDR3 DNA sequence: TGTGCCAGCAGTTTGAGGCTCCCCTCGGATGAGCAGTTCTTC. Translation: CASSLRLPSDEQFF.

V gene TRBV5-1 combines with J gene TRBJ2-7; possible D gene TRBD1, 7 bases. V lost 0 bases, J lost 3 bases, and 13 bases lay in between. Germline CDR1 is SGHRS and CDR2 is YFSETQ. The CDR3 is 15 amino acids. In nucleotides, the CDR3 is TGCGCCAGCAGCTTGGTGGGCAGGGGGGACTACGAGCAGTACTTC. Translating it yields CASSLVGRGDYEQYF.

The rearrangement links TRBV5-1 to TRBJ2-7; the match to TRBD1 covers 9 bases. The V gene's germline CDR1 is SGHRS and CDR2 YFSETQ. The CDR3 is made up of 14 amino acids. Trimming removed 5 bases from V and 1 base from J; junction bases left unmatched: 4. In DNA, the CDR3 is TGCGCCAGCAGGTCGGGACAGGGTTCCTACGAGCAGTACTTC. Its translation is CASRSGQGSYEQYF. Based on the CDR3 plus reference TRBV5-1 and TRBJ2-7, the full variable domain is KAGVTQTPRYLIKTRGQQVTLSCSPISGHRSVSWYQQTPGQGLQFLFEYFSETQRNKGNFPGRFSGRQFSNSRSEMNVSTLELGDSALYLCASRSGQGSYEQYFGPGTRLTVT.

This clone was counted a few times. The sample carries other DNA sequences with the same CDR3. This chain uses TRBV5-6 with TRBJ1-1; D might be TRBD1 (5 bases). Germline values: CDR1 SGHDT, CDR2 YYEEEE. This CDR3 is built from 12 residues. Trimming pared 4 bases from V and 1 base from J, leaving 5 bases between. In nucleotides, the CDR3 is TGTGCCAGCAGCAGGGGGAACACTGAAGCTTTCTTT. This encodes CASSRGNTEAFF.

V usage is TRBV5-1 and J usage is TRBJ2-2; 9 bases are shared with TRBD1. Trimming at V came to 2 bases and at J to 5 bases, leaving 10 bases not matched to a gene. Looked up from germline, CDR1 is SGHRS and CDR2 is YFSETQ. There are 17 residues in the CDR3. CDR3 residues: CASSFTGGVSQTGELFF. In DNA form, the CDR3 reads TGCGCCAGCAGCTTCACAGGGGGCGTTAGTCAAACCGGGGAGCTGTTTTTT.

The chain combines TRBV2 with TRBJ1-5, with TRBD1 matching 8 bases. The germline CDR1 and CDR2 sequences are SNHLY and FYNNEI. The CDR3 is 13 amino acids. The trim removed 10 bases at V and 5 bases at J, leaving 7 bases unmatched. The chain's CDR3 is CATTGEFDQPQHF. CDR3 DNA sequence: TGTGCCACGACAGGGGAATTTGATCAGCCCCAGCATTTT.

The genes are TRBV5-1 and TRBJ2-3, with D unresolved. The CDR3 consists of 16 residues. Germline CDR1 SGHRS, CDR2 YFSETQ. The V and J ends lost 0 bases and 0 bases respectively, with 11 bases between them. The CDR3 protein is CASSLADTTSTDTQYF. CDR3 coding DNA: TGCGCCAGCAGCTTGGCCGATACTACTAGCACAGATACGCAGTATTTT.

The rearrangement uses TRBV19 and TRBJ2-3; 7 bases fit TRBD1. CDR1 is LNHDA and CDR2 is SQIVND in the germline V gene (reference sequence). This CDR3 is 12 amino acids long. V was clipped by 6 bases and J by 3 bases; unmatched bases: 0. The CDR3 DNA is TGTGCCAGTAGACAGGGGACAGATACGCAGTATTTT. Translated, it gives CASRQGTDTQYF.

V usage is TRBV4-3 and J usage is TRBJ2-3, with TRBD2 matching 10 bases. CDR1 LGHNA and CDR2 YSLEER come from the germline V gene. V was pared by 4 bases and J by 5 bases, with 21 bases of the junction left unmatched. The CDR3 contains 20 residues. CDR3 residues: CASSRSSTASGRYGGDTQYF. As DNA, the CDR3 is TGCGCCAGCAGCCGATCGTCTACGGCTAGCGGGAGATATGGGGGAGATACGCAGTATTTT.

A few counts support this clone. This chain joins TRBV14 and TRBJ1-4, with 9 bases matching TRBD1. Trimming removed 3 bases from V and 7 bases from J; junction bases left unmatched: 6. The CDR3 has 15 residues. Germline assignment: CDR1 SGHDN and CDR2 FVKESK. CDR3 sequence: CASSHLGQGSEKLFF. As DNA, the CDR3 is TGTGCCAGCAGCCATCTGGGACAGGGAAGTGAAAAACTGTTTTTT. Combining the CDR3 with reference TRBV14 and TRBJ1-4 gives the whole variable domain EAGVTQFPSHSVIEKGQTVTLRCDPISGHDNLYWYRRVMGKEIKFLLHFVKESKQDESGMPNNRFLAERTGGTYSTLKVQPAELEDSGVYFCASSHLGQGSEKLFFGSGTQLSVL.

The CDR3 DNA is TGTGCCTGGAGTTTGTCCCTAGCGGGAGGGGCAGATACGCAGTATTTT. It is translated as CAWSLSLAGGADTQYF. The V and J genes are TRBV30 and TRBJ2-3, with 12 bases aligning to TRBD2. The ends lost 2 bases at V and 4 bases at J; junction bases unmatched: 7. This CDR3 is built from 16 residues. The germline V gene has CDR1 GTSNPN and CDR2 SVGIG (reference sequence).